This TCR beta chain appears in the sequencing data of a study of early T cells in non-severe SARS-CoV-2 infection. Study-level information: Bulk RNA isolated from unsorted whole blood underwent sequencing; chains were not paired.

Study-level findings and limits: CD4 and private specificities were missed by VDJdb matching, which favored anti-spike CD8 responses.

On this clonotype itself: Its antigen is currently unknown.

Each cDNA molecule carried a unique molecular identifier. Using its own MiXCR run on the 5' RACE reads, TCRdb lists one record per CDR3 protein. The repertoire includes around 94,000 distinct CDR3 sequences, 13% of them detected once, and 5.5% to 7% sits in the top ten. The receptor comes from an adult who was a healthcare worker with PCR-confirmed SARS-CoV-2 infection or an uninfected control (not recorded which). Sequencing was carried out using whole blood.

In DNA form, the CDR3 reads TGTGCCAGCAGGCTGGACGGGGGCCAGCCCCAGCATTTT. This translates into CASRLDGGQPQHF. The J gene is TRBJ1-5, the V gene TRBV6-2 or TRBV6-3, with D perhaps TRBD1 (6 bases). V was cut by 6 bases and J by 7 bases, with 13 bases left in between. Germline V lookup: CDR1 MNHEY, CDR2 SVGEGT. CDR3 length equals 13 residues.